Below, one TCR beta chain is given with its context. With 3 bases removed from V and 1 base from J, the gap between germline ends came to 11 bases. CDR3 length: 15 amino acids. Per the germline V gene, CDR1 is SGDLS and CDR2 is YYNGEE. Patients of the Seattle cohort, enrolled during active infection, were followed longitudinally. Authors' processing steps: Quantification of nucleated cells was approximated via reference gene primer amplification. The method was immunoSEQ multiplex PCR; TCRdb's version includes in-frame clones alone and lacks a portion of them. V and J calls and clone size are as listed in that table; D and trimming were resolved from the DNA. The sample includes 120,000 to 150,000 clones, over 75% of them seen just once. The data were taken from a study of blood T cell repertoires in COVID-19. Study details: The United States, Italy and Spain were the sources of the acute and convalescent COVID-19 samples.

This chain uses TRBV9 with TRBJ2-1; possibly TRBD1 for D (5 bases). The sequencing sample was made of peripheral blood. The sequence derives from a woman aged 55-69 years with COVID-19, enrolled during active disease. The CDR3: CASSASGLSYNEQFF. Here the CDR3 DNA reads TGTGCCAGCAGCGCCTCAGGGTTATCCTACAATGAGCAGTTCTTC. Filled out from reference TRBV9 and TRBJ2-1, the complete variable domain reads DSGVTQTPKHLITATGQRVTLRCSPRSGDLSVYWYQQSLDQGLQFLIQYYNGEERAKGNILERFSAQQFPDLHSELNLSSLELGDSALYFCASSASGLSYNEQFFGPGTRLTVL.